This TCR beta chain was profiled in a study of blood T cell repertoires in COVID-19. Turning to the study itself: The study drew acute and convalescent COVID-19 samples from the United States, Italy and Spain. PBMCs, B-cell-depleted T cells, or T cells provided the cDNA or gDNA that made up the material.

This clone was seen only a few times. The V end was cut by 4 bases, the J end by 1 base, with 12 bases between. This CDR3 region has 15 residues. Germline CDR1 reads SGHAT; CDR2 reads FQDESV (reference sequence). Study processing details: Quantification of nucleated cells was approximated via reference gene primer amplification. Sequencing used immunoSEQ multiplex PCR; TCRdb keeps in-frame clones, though not all of them. V and J calls and clone size are those listed in that table; D and trimming were worked out from the DNA. The sample comprises about 140,000 clones, 88% of which are singletons, and about 10% rests with the top ten.

V is TRBV11-1 and J is TRBJ2-3; unclear D gene. This receptor was obtained from a man aged 45-65 years with active or convalescent COVID-19. Input material: peripheral blood. CDR3 residues: CASSYSIEGTDTQYF. In DNA, the CDR3 is TGTGCCAGCAGCTATAGTATCGAGGGCACAGATACGCAGTATTTT.